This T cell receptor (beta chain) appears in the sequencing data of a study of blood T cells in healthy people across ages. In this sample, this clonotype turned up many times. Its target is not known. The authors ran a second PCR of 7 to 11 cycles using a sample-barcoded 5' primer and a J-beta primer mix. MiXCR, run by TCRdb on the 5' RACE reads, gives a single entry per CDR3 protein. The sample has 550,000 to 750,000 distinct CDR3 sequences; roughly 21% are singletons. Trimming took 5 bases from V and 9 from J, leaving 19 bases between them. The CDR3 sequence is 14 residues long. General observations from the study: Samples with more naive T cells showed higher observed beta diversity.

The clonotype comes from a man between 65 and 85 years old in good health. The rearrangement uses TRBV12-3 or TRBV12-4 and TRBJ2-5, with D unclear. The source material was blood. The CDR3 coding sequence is TGTGCCAGCAGTCTCACGACGGCGTCAAGGGCCCAGTACTTC. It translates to CASSLTTASRAQYF.